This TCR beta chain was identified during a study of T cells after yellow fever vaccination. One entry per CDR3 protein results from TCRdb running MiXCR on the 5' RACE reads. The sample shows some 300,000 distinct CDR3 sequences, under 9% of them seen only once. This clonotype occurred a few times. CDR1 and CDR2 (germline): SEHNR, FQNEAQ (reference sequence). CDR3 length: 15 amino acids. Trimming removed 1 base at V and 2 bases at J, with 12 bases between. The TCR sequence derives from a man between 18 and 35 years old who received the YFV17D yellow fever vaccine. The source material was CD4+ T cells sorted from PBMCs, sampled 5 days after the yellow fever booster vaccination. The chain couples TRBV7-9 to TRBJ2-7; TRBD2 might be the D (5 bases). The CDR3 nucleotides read TGTGCCAGCAGCTTAGAAGGAGGCCAGACCTACGAGCAGTACTTC. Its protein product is CASSLEGGQTYEQYF. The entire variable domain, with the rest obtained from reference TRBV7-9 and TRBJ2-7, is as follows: DTGVSQNPRHKITKRGQNVTFRCDPISEHNRLYWYRQTLGQGPEFLTYFQNEAQLEKSRLLSDRFSAERPKGSFSTLEIQRTEQGDSAMYLCASSLEGGQTYEQYFGPGTRLTVT.